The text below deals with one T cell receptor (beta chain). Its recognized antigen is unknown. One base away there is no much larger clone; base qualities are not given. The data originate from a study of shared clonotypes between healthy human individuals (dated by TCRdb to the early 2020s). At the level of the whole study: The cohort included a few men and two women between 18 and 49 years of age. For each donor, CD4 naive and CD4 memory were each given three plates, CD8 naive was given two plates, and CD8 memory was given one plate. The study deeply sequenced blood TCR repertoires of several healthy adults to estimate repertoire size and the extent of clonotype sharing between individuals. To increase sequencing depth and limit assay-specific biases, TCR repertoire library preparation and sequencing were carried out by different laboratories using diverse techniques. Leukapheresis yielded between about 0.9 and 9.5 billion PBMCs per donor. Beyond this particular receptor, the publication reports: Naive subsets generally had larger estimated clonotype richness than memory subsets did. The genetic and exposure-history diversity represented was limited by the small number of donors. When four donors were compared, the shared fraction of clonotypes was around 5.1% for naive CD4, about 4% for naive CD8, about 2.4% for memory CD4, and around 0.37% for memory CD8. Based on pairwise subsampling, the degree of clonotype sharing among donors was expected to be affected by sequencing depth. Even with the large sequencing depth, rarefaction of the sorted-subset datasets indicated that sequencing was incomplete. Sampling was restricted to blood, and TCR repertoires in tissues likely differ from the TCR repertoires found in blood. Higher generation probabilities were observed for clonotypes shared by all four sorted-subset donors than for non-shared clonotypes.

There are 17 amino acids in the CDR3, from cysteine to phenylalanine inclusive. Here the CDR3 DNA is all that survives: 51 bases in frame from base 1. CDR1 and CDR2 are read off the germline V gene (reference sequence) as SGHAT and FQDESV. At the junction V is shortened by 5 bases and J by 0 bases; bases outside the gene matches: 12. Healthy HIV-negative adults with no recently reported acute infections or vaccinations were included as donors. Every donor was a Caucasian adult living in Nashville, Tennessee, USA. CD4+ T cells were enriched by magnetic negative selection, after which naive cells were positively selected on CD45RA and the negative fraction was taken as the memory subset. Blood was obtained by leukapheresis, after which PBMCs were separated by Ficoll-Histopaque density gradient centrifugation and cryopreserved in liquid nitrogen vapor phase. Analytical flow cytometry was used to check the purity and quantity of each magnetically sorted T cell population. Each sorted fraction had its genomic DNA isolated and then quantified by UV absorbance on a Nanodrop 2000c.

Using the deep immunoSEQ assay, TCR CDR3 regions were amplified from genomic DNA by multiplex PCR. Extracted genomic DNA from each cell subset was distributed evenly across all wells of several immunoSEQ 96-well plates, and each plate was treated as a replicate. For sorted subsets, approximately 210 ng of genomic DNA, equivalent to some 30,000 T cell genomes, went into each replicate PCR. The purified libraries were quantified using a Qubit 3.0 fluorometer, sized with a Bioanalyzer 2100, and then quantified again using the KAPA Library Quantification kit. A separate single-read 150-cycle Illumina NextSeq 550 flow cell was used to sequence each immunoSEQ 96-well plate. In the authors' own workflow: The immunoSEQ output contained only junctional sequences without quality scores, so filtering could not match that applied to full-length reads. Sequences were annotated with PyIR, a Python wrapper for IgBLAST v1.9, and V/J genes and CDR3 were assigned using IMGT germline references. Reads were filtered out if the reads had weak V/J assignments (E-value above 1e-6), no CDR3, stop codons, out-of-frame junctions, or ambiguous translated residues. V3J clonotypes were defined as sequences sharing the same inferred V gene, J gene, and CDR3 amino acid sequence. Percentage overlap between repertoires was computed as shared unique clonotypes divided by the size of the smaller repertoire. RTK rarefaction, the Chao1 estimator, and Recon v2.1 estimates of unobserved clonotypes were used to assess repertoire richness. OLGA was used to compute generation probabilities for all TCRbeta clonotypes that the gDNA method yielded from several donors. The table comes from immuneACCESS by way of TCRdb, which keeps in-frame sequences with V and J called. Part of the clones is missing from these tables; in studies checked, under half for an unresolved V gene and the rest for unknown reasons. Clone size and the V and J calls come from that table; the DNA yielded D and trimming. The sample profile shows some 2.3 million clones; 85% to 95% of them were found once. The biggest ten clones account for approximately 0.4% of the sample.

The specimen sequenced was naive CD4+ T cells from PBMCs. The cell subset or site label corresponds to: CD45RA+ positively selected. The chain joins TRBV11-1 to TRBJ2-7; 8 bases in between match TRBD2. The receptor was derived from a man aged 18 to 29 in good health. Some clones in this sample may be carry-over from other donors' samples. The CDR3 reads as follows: CASSGAGGSGNSYEQYF. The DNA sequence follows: TGTGCCAGCAGCGGTGCTGGTGGTAGCGGGAACTCCTACGAGCAGTACTTC.